This record covers a single T cell receptor (beta chain). There are a few counts of this clonotype. Its antigen is unknown. No per-base quality is available; no much larger clone lies one base away. The library came from 5' RACE. These reads were obtained on a NextSeq 500. To correct for sequencing error and PCR bias, the TCR library protocol tagged individual cDNA molecules with unique molecular identifiers. Both TCR alpha and beta chains were sequenced, and tight co-correlation was observed between alpha and beta sequence abundances in each sample. Processing in the source paper ran as follows. Decombinator V4 was used to perform V gene, J gene and CDR3 annotation of TCR sequences. TCRs were defined as expanded if a significant change between any two time points was detected under a Poisson model with p below 0.0001. Abundances of TCRs were expressed as counts per million after normalisation to the total number of TCRs sequenced in each sample. TRAV1-2 paired with TRAJ12, TRAJ20 or TRAJ33 defined MAIT TCRs, while TRAV10 paired with TRAJ18 defined iNKT TCRs. VDJdb, accessed on 1 November 2021, was searched for TCRs annotated for CMV, EBV and SARS-CoV-2, and TCRs annotated for more than one antigen were excluded. The public reads were run again by TCRdb, first through fastp at Q25 and then through MiXCR, and only productive beta chains were kept. CDR3 protein sequences are deduplicated, and each keeps its most common genes and DNA. The V and J calls and clone size are TCRdb's, not the authors'. The sample has 43,000 or so distinct CDR3 sequences on record, less than 8.5% of them singletons. Roughly 8% of the sample rests with the top ten.

Set within a cohort of healthcare workers in London, UK, this nested case-control study involved weekly PCR testing of nasopharyngeal swabs along with blood sampling. Healthcare workers were recruited between 23 and 31 March 2020, during the week of the UK lockdown, and were followed weekly for up to roughly 16 weeks. This record comes from a study of early T cells in non-severe SARS-CoV-2 infection (dated by TCRdb to about 2021). Looking at the study overall: Bulk RNA from unsorted whole blood was used for TCR sequencing, so alpha and beta chains could not be paired. Study-level results and caveats: VDJdb matching was skewed toward anti-spike CD8 responses, so virus-specific expansions were likely underestimated and private and CD4 specificities were missed.

Trimming takes 3 bases off V and 6 bases off J; junction bases not matched to a gene: 11. The cysteine opens and the phenylalanine closes a CDR3 of 16 amino acids. Of the read, only the CDR3 DNA is kept; its 48 bases are in frame from base 1. CDR1 and CDR2 were assigned from the germline V gene as KGHSH and LQKENI. This TCR was sampled from an adult who was a healthcare worker with PCR-confirmed SARS-CoV-2 infection or an uninfected control (not recorded which). Sequencing was done on a sample of whole blood. This sequence uses TRBV18 and TRBJ1-5; 7 central nucleotides agree with TRBD1. The DNA sequence reads TGTGCCAGCTCACCTGACAGGGTCCAGGGAGTTCAGCCCCAGCATTTT. The translation is CASSPDRVQGVQPQHF.